This T cell receptor (beta chain) was captured by sequencing in a study of prognosis after radiotherapy for stage I lung cancer. Study-level background: Enrollment began in 2018 and ended in the first half of 2019; the enrolled patients had stage I non-small cell lung cancer.

Two rounds of multiplex PCR amplified TCR beta CDR3 from genomic DNA. Primers targeting each individual TRBV and TRBJ gene were applied in first-round PCR. Via MiXCR, TCRdb re-called the multiplex PCR reads, giving one row per CDR3 protein. The sample lists about 59,000 distinct CDR3 sequences, roughly 29% occurring once. CDR3 length: 14 amino acids. The germline gives CDR1 DFQATT, CDR2 SNEGSKA (reference sequence). V lost 1 base and J 7 bases, leaving 14 bases between the germline ends. This clonotype appeared many times. The source of this sequence is a donor over 45 with non-small cell lung cancer. Sequenced material: PBMCs, taken before or after stereotactic body radiation therapy (not recorded which). The rearrangement uses TRBV20-1 and TRBJ1-5, with D possibly matching TRBD1 (6 bases). This CDR3 is CSARVPGAPQPQHF. The DNA of the CDR3 is TGCAGTGCTAGAGTACCAGGGGCACCCCAGCCCCAGCATTTT.